A single sample is the source of the 9 T cell receptor beta chains below, sequenced in a study of blood T cell repertoires in COVID-19. Using immunoSEQ multiplex PCR, the repertoire was profiled, and TCRdb retains in-frame clones only, with some absent. This sample carries around 480,000 clones, around 89% of them seen once, and the ten largest clones take approximately 12%. The source material was peripheral blood. The receptor source for this set is a woman in her forties or fifties with COVID-19, enrolled during active disease.

The chain couples TRBV30 to TRBJ1-2; D not resolved. V gave up 2 bases and J gave up 9 bases, with 13 bases separating them. Germline V gives CDR1 GTSNPN, CDR2 SVGIG (reference sequence). This CDR3 region has 12 residues. The CDR3 reads CAWSSPLESYTF. The CDR3 nucleotides read TGTGCCTGGAGTTCCCCCCTAGAGAGCTACACCTTC.

Comments on this clone: Other nucleotide sequences from this sample produce the same CDR3. The chain is built from TRBV30 and TRBJ1-2; 9 nucleotides agree with TRBD1. J was trimmed by 6 bases and V by 4 bases; bases with no gene match: 3. This CDR3 contains 12 residues. Germline V gene data show CDR1 as GTSNPN and CDR2 as SVGIG (reference sequence). The CDR3 DNA is TGTGCCTGGACGACAGGGGGAAATGGCTACACCTTC. Amino acid sequence: CAWTTGGNGYTF.

The rearrangement joins TRBV28 to TRBJ2-7, with TRBD2 as a possible D gene (5 bases). The V gene lost 8 bases and the J gene lost 3 bases, with 17 bases spanning the gap. The CDR3 length is 14 residues. Germline CDR1 and CDR2: MDHEN and SYDVKM. For the CDR3, the DNA is TGTGCCAGCCGAGGGCCCCTTGCGAACTACGAGCAGTACTTC. Its translation is CASRGPLANYEQYF. The full variable domain, completed using reference TRBV28 and TRBJ2-7, is DVKVTQSSRYLVKRTGEKVFLECVQDMDHENMFWYRQDPGLGLRLIYFSYDVKMKEKGDIPEGYSVSREKKERFSLILESASTNQTSMYLCASRGPLANYEQYFGPGTRLTVT.

The chain is built from TRBV28 and TRBJ1-2, with 8 bases that match TRBD1. The CDR3 is 16 amino acids. V dropped 7 bases and J dropped 4; count of bases not matched to a gene: 14. In germline, CDR1 is MDHEN, CDR2 SYDVKM. The CDR3 spells CASTRGVQTGGYGYTF. The CDR3, as DNA: TGTGCCAGCACGAGAGGGGTCCAAACAGGGGGCTATGGCTACACCTTC.

The chain recombines TRBV10-1 with TRBJ2-3; perhaps TRBD1 as D (6 bases). This CDR3 contains 14 residues. V shed 6 bases and J shed 0 bases, with 10 bases lying between them. Germline V gene sequence: CDR1 WNHNN, CDR2 SYGVQD (reference sequence). CDR3 coding DNA: TGCGCCAGCAGCGACAGGTCTAGCACAGATACGCAGTATTTT. It encodes CASSDRSSTDTQYF.

This chain connects TRBV5-1 to TRBJ1-1; a possible D gene is TRBD1 (6 bases). Germline CDR1 and CDR2: SGHRS and YFSETQ. V lost 4 bases and J lost 0, with 13 bases in between. CDR3 length: 15 amino acids. CDR3 in amino acids: CASSPGRGMNTEAFF. In nucleotides, the CDR3 is TGCGCCAGCAGCCCCGGCAGGGGAATGAACACTGAAGCTTTCTTT. Full variable domain (rest looked up from reference TRBV5-1 and TRBJ1-1): KAGVTQTPRYLIKTRGQQVTLSCSPISGHRSVSWYQQTPGQGLQFLFEYFSETQRNKGNFPGRFSGRQFSNSRSEMNVSTLELGDSALYLCASSPGRGMNTEAFFGQGTRLTVV.

J is TRBJ1-2 and V is TRBV5-1; D gene uncertain. Germline CDR1 reads SGHRS; CDR2 reads YFSETQ. The CDR3 loop spans 14 amino acids. V lost 3 bases, J lost 4 bases, and 13 bases lay in between. In DNA form, the CDR3 reads TGCGCCAGCAGCTGGGCCATACGCTCCTATGGCTACACCTTC. Amino acid sequence: CASSWAIRSYGYTF.

The chain uses TRBV11-2 and TRBJ2-1; perhaps TRBD1 as D (6 bases). The CDR3 runs to 16 residues. Germline CDR1 is SGHAT and CDR2 is FQNNGV. V was clipped by 5 bases and J by 2 bases, with 16 bases between them. This chain's CDR3 is CASSPRAAGAYNEQFF. The CDR3 DNA follows: TGTGCCAGCAGCCCAAGGGCGGCAGGGGCCTACAATGAGCAGTTCTTC.

V gene TRBV4-2 combines with J gene TRBJ1-5; D is unresolved. Trimming left V 0 bases short and J 3 bases short, with 3 bases between. This CDR3 has 13 amino acids. CDR1 LGHNA and CDR2 YNFKEQ come from the germline V gene. DNA for the CDR3: TGTGCCAGCAGCCAAGATATCAATCAGCCCCAGCATTTT. Amino acids: CASSQDINQPQHF.